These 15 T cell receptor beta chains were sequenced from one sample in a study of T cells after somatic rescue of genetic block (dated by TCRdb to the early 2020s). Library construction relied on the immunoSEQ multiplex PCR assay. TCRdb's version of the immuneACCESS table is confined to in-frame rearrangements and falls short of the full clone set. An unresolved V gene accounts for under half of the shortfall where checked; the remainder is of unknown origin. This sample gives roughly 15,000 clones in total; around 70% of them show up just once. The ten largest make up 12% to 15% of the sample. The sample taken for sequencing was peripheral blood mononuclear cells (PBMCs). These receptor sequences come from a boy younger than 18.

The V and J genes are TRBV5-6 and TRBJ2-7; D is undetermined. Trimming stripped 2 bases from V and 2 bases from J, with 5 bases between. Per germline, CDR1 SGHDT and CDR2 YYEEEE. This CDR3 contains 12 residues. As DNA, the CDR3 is TGTGCCAGCAGCTTCTGGGCCTACGAGCAGTACTTC. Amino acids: CASSFWAYEQYF.

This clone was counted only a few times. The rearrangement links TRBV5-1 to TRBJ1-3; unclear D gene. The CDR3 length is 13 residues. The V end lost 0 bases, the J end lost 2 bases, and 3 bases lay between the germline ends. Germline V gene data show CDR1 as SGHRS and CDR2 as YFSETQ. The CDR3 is CASSLGAGNTIYF. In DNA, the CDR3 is TGCGCCAGCAGCTTGGGGGCTGGAAACACCATATATTTT.

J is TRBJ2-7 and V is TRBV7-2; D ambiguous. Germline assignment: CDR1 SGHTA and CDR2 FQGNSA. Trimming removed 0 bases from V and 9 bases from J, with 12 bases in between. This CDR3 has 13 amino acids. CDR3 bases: TGTGCCAGCAGCTTAGCGGAAGGGATTTTGCAGTACTTC. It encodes CASSLAEGILQYF.

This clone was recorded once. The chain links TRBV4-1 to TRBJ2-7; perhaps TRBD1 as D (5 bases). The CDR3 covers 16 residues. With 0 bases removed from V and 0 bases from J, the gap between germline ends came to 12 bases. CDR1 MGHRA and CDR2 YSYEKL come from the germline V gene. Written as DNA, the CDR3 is TGCGCCAGCAGCCAAGATCCCATACAGGCCTCCTACGAGCAGTACTTC. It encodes CASSQDPIQASYEQYF.

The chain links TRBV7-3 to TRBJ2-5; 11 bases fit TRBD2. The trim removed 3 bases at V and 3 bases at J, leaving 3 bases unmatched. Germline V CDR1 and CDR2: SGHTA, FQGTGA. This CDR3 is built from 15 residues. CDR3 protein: CASSLGTSGKETQYF. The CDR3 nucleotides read TGTGCCAGCAGCTTGGGGACTAGCGGAAAAGAGACCCAGTACTTC.

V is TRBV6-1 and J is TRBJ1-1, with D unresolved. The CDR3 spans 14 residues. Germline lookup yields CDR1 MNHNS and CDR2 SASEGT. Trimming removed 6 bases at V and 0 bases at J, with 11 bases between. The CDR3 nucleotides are TGTGCCAGCAGATCGGACTATCTGAACACTGAAGCTTTCTTT. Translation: CASRSDYLNTEAFF.

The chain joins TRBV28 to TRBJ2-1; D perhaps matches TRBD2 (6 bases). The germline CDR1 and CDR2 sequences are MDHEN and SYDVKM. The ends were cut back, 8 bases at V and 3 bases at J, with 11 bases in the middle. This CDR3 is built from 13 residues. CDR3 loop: CASGEVGYNEQFF. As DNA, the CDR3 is TGTGCCAGCGGGGAGGTGGGCTACAATGAGCAGTTCTTC.

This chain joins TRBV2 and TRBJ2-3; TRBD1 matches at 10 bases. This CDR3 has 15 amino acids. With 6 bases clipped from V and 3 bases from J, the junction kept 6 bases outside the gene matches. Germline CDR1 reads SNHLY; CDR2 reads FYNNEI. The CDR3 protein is CASRTDRGGTDTQYF. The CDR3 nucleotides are TGTGCCAGCAGGACGGACAGGGGGGGAACAGATACGCAGTATTTT. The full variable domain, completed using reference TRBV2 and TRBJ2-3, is EPEVTQTPSHQVTQMGQEVILRCVPISNHLYFYWYRQILGQKVEFLVSFYNNEISEKSEIFDDQFSVERPDGSNFTLKIRSTKLEDSAMYFCASRTDRGGTDTQYFGPGTRLTVL.

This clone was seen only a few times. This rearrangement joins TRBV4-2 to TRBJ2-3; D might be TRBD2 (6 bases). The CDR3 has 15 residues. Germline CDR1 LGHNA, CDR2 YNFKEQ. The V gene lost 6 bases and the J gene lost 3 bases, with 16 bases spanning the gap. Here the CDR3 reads CASSTVISGTDTQYF. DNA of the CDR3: TGTGCCAGCAGTACGGTGATTAGCGGTACAGATACGCAGTATTTT.

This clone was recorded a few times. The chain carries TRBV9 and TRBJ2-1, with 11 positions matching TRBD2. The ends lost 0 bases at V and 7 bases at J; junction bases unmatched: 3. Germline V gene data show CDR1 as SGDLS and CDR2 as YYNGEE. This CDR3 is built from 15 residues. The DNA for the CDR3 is TGTGCCAGCAGCGTAGGGACTAGCGGGCGAAATGAGCAGTTCTTC. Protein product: CASSVGTSGRNEQFF.

CDR3 residues: CASSSPLAGGIYEQYF. The CDR3 DNA reads TGTGCCAGCAGTTCCCCACTAGCGGGAGGTATCTACGAGCAGTACTTC. This chain connects TRBV28 to TRBJ2-7; TRBD2 matches at 12 bases. Germline values: CDR1 MDHEN, CDR2 SYDVKM. J was trimmed by 3 bases and V by 4 bases; bases with no gene match: 7. This CDR3 spans 16 amino acids.

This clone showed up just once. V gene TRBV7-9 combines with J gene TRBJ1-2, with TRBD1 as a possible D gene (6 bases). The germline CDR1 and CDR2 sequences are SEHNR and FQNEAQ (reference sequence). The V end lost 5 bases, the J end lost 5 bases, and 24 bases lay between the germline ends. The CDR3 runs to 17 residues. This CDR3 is CASSPLSGDIKVYGYTF. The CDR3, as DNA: TGTGCCAGCAGCCCCCTTAGCGGGGACATAAAGGTTTATGGCTACACCTTC. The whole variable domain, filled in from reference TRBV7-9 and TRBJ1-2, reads DTGVSQNPRHKITKRGQNVTFRCDPISEHNRLYWYRQTLGQGPEFLTYFQNEAQLEKSRLLSDRFSAERPKGSFSTLEIQRTEQGDSAMYLCASSPLSGDIKVYGYTFGSGTRLTVV.

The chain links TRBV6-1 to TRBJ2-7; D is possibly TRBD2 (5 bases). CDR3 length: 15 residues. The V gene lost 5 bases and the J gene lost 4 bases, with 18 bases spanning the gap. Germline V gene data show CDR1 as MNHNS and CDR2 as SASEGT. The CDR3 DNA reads TGTGCCAGCAGTCCCGCGGGCCGAAGGGATTACGAGCAGTACTTC. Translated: CASSPAGRRDYEQYF.

CDR3 in DNA: TGCGCCAGCAGCCAAGATAGTCCGGGGTTGGGTGAGCAGTTCTTC. Translating gives CASSQDSPGLGEQFF. The chain carries TRBV4-1 and TRBJ2-1, with a possible D match to TRBD2 (5 bases). Germline V gene lookup returns CDR1 MGHRA and CDR2 YSYEKL. The CDR3 runs to 15 residues. Trimming stripped 0 bases from V and 9 bases from J, with 15 bases between.

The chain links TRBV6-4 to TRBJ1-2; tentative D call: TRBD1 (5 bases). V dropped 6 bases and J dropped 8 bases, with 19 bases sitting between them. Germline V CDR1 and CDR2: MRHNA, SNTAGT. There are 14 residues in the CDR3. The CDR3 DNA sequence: TGTGCCAGCAGCGCCGGGACGGGCCTTGGGGGCTACACCTTC. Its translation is CASSAGTGLGGYTF.